This T cell receptor beta chain was identified in a study of Graves' ophthalmopathy and Graves' hyperthyroidism (dated by TCRdb to between 2018 and 2020). In the study overall: Peripheral blood was collected at initial diagnosis, prior to any treatment. To tell Graves' ophthalmopathy apart from Graves' hyperthyroidism, and to predict which patients would progress to ophthalmopathy, the study relied on TCR beta repertoire signatures. In total, 135 blood samples were TCR-sequenced: fewer than 50 ophthalmopathy, 80 or so hyperthyroidism and some 17 hyperthyroidism-to-ophthalmopathy patients. An independent validation cohort was composed of fewer than 20 hyperthyroidism patients and around 15 patients who later progressed from hyperthyroidism to ophthalmopathy. To explore V-J signatures that distinguish ophthalmopathy from hyperthyroidism, a discovery set of more than 90 patients was enrolled, made up of around 44 with ophthalmopathy and fewer than 60 with stable hyperthyroidism. Following sample collection, hyperthyroidism patients were given methimazole at a starting dose of 30 mg daily, and ophthalmopathy patients were given high-dose intravenous methylprednisolone. In a handful of hyperthyroidism patients, the T-cell repertoire of thyroid tissue was compared with the T-cell repertoire of blood. For training and testing, the roughly 97 patients in the discovery cohort were randomly divided in a 7:3 ratio.

As to this clonotype: No antigen is known for it. Per-base quality was not reported, and no clone a single base away is much larger than it.

For repertoire sequencing, the TCR beta CDR3 regions were amplified from RNA transcripts. The first round of RT-PCR was done with HTBI primers and the Qiagen OneStep RT-PCR kit, and was followed by a second round of multiplex PCR, then size selection and purification. The libraries underwent paired-end sequencing with 100 bp reads on an Illumina HiSeq2000. In the authors' own workflow: Reads were processed with SOAPnuke, discarding reads with adapters, uncalled bases, mean Phred below 15, or no exact constant-primer or identifier match. COPE v1.2.5 was used to merge high-quality paired reads. Unique nucleotide sequences were defined as clonotypes and aligned to IMGT TRB V, D and J references using MiTCR v1.1. The analysis was limited to V-J combinations with a frequency above 0.0001, which together covered 99.2% of repertoires. For each V-J combination, a TCR clonal expansion and chaos score was defined as the ratio of F50 clonal expansion to chaos observed in the TCRdist matrix. Welch's t-statistics and random forest were used to narrow the features down to more than 10 V-J combinations, which were then fed into a naive Bayes classifier. The Morisita-Horn index was used to measure how similar the thyroid and blood repertoires were. The public reads were reprocessed in TCRdb via fastp at Q25 and MiXCR, keeping in-frame beta chains. All rows with the same CDR3 protein become a single entry with the most common DNA and genes. V and J calls and clone size were set by TCRdb, not the authors. This sample has around 400,000 distinct CDR3 sequences in its table, and over 20% of those were observed once. The ten largest make up 2.5% to 3.5% of the sample.

Overall study results and their limits: No statistical method was used to set the sample size in advance, and the investigators knew which group each participant was assigned to. Most expanded thyroid clonotypes with frequency above 0.001 were also detected in blood, suggesting blood repertoires may reflect the thyroid immune response. The 13-signature model separated ophthalmopathy from stable hyperthyroidism with about 86% sensitivity and 81% to 82% specificity in cross-validation, and 80%/75% in the test set. In validation, the model predicted ophthalmopathy progression with more than 70% sensitivity and roughly 78% specificity; more than ten predicted patients were CT-confirmed with GO in a median of 6.5 months.

Stable hyperthyroidism was defined as no progression to ophthalmopathy within 18 months of follow-up. Hyperthyroidism patients were newly diagnosed, with disease duration under 2 months, and aged 18 to 65 years. Anyone with other autoimmune diseases, uncontrolled infections, pregnancy or lactation was excluded from the study. Diagnosis was based on clinical symptoms, serum thyroxine, TRAb, thyroid ultrasound and orbital computed tomography. Ficoll-Paque density gradient centrifugation was used to isolate PBMCs from around 9.1 ml of fresh peripheral blood. Total RNA was extracted using Trizol reagent, and RNA quality was checked on an Agilent 2100 Bioanalyzer. Measured from the cysteine to the phenylalanine, the CDR3 is 17 residues long. Here the CDR3 DNA is all that survives: 51 bases in frame from base 1. Trimming leaves V shorter by 5 bases and J shorter by 7 bases, with the junction holding 9 bases beyond the gene matches.

This TCR was recovered from a woman between 18 and 29 years old with stable Graves' hyperthyroidism. Donor details come from another sample of the same person, matched by shared clones. The chain is made from TRBV12-3 or TRBV12-4 and TRBJ2-2; 14 central bases correspond to TRBD2. Specimen: peripheral blood. The nucleotide sequence is TGTGCCAGCAGTCCAAAGGGACTAGCGGGAGCGAGCGGGGAGCTGTTTTTT. It codes for CASSPKGLAGASGELFF.